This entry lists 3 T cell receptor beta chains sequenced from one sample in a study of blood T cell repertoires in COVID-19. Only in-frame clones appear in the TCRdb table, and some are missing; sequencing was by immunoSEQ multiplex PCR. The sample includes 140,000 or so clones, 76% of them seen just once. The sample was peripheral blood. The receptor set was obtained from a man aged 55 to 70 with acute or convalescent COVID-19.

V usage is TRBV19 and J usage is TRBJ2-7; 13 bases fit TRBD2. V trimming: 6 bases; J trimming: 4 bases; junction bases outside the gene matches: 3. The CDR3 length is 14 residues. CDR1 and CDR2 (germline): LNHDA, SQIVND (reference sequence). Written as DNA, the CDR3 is TGTGCCAGTAGCGAGACTAGCGGGAGGTACGAGCAGTACTTC. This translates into CASSETSGRYEQYF.

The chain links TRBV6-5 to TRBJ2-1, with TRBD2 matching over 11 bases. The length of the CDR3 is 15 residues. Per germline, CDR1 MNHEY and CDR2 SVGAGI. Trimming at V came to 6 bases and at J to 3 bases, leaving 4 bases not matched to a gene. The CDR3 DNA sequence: TGTGCCAGCAGCCTGGGACTAGCGGACTACAATGAGCAGTTCTTC. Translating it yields CASSLGLADYNEQFF.

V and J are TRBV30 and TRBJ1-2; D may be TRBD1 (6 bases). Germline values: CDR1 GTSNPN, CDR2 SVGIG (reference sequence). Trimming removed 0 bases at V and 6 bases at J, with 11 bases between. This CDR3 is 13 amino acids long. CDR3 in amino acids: CAWSVSGADGYTF. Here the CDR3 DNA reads TGTGCCTGGAGTGTCTCAGGGGCTGATGGCTACACCTTC.